Presented here are 9 T cell receptor beta chains from one specimen sequenced in a study of human T cells and chemical hapten exposure. TCRdb analysed the RACE reads with MiXCR anew, one entry per CDR3 protein. The table shows around 380,000 distinct CDR3 sequences, with 5.5% occurring only once. Time point defined: pre-sensitization, week 0. Indicated treatment: therapeutic diphenylcyclopropenone sensitization with weekly scalp DPC. Sample: whole blood, taken in connection with sensitization to the hapten diphenylcyclopropenone (DPC). These receptors were obtained from a woman aged 18-29 years with alopecia areata. Some clones in this sample may be carry-over from other donors' samples.

This clonotype was seen a few times. This chain uses TRBV18 with TRBJ2-5; TRBD2 matches 7 bases. The ends lost 1 base at V and 4 bases at J; junction bases unmatched: 9. The CDR3 consists of 16 residues. Germline loops: CDR1 KGHSH, CDR2 LQKENI. The CDR3 loop reads CASSPRQGSGGETQYF. For the CDR3, the DNA is TGTGCCAGCTCACCACGTCAGGGTTCGGGAGGAGAGACCCAGTACTTC.

The J gene is TRBJ1-6, the V gene TRBV20-1; the D is unclear. The germline gives CDR1 DFQATT, CDR2 SNEGSKA (reference sequence). V was shortened by 0 bases and J by 11 bases, with 11 bases between the two germline ends. The CDR3 extends over 13 amino acids. CDR3 protein: CSARDTTVAPLHF. CDR3 nucleotide sequence: TGCAGTGCTAGAGATACGACCGTGGCACCCCTCCACTTT.

The chain employs TRBV25-1 and TRBJ1-2; D perhaps matches TRBD1 (6 bases). There are 12 residues in the CDR3. With 3 bases removed from V and 8 bases from J, the gap between germline ends came to 10 bases. CDR1 is MGHDK and CDR2 is SYGVNS in the germline V gene. The CDR3 loop is CASSEGAEGYTF. The DNA for the CDR3 is TGTGCCAGCAGTGAGGGGGCAGAGGGCTACACCTTC.

This clonotype was recorded many times. The CDR3 loop is CASSPRGGSYEQYF. The CDR3 nucleotides read TGTGCCAGCAGTCCGCGGGGCGGATCCTACGAGCAGTACTTC. The genes are TRBV6-6 and TRBJ2-7; tentatively, D is TRBD2 (6 bases). Trimming shortened V by 5 bases and J by 1 base, and 12 bases separated the two germline ends. Per the germline V gene, CDR1 is MNHNY and CDR2 is SVGAGI (reference sequence). This CDR3 region has 14 residues.

This clonotype was counted ten times or more. CDR3 DNA sequence: TGTGCCAGCAGCGCGGGGCGTTATGGAGGGGCTTCACCCCTCCACTTT. Encoded protein: CASSAGRYGGASPLHF. The chain joins TRBV9 to TRBJ1-6, with D maybe TRBD1 (5 bases). CDR1 is SGDLS and CDR2 is YYNGEE in the germline V gene. The V and J ends lost 3 bases and 9 bases respectively, with 19 bases between them. CDR3 length: 16 amino acids.

This clonotype was observed at least ten times. The chain carries TRBV20-1 and TRBJ1-6; D call uncertain. This CDR3 comprises 14 residues. The germline V and J ends were trimmed by 4 bases and 7 bases, with 14 bases remaining between them. CDR1 is DFQATT, CDR2 SNEGSKA, per germline (reference sequence). In DNA, the CDR3 is TGCAGTGCTACCAGGATCTCCCCAAATTCACCCCTCCACTTT. It translates to CSATRISPNSPLHF.

Turning to this clonotype: One junction end does not reproduce the germline sequence, and a read error may be involved. As DNA, the CDR3 is TGTGCCAGCAGTGTATGGGACGGCACCTACGAGCAGTACTTC. It codes for CASSVWDGTYEQYF. The V and J genes are TRBV28 and TRBJ2-7; D possibly matches TRBD1 or TRBD2 (5 bases each). The CDR3 has 14 residues. Germline values: CDR1 MDHEN, CDR2 SYDVKM.

This clonotype was observed many times. V and J are TRBV25-1 and TRBJ1-2, with 8 bases lining up with TRBD1. V shed 2 bases, J shed 8 bases, and the junction held 7 bases outside the gene matches. Looked up from germline, CDR1 is MGHDK and CDR2 is SYGVNS. The CDR3 runs 14 residues. This chain's CDR3 is CASSERTGGLGYTF. For the CDR3, the DNA is TGTGCCAGCAGTGAACGAACAGGGGGGTTGGGCTACACCTTC.

This clonotype occurred many times. The chain employs TRBV29-1 and TRBJ2-1; TRBD1 agrees at 8 bases. This CDR3 has 13 residues. From germline, CDR1 is SQVTM and CDR2 ANQGSEA. The V gene end was trimmed by 3 bases and the J gene end by 9 bases; junction bases not matched to a gene: 7. Here the CDR3 DNA reads TGCAGCGTTGAGGGACAGGTAGGGGGTGAGCAGTTCTTC. It is translated as CSVEGQVGGEQFF.